Shown below are 7 T cell receptor beta chains from a single sample sequenced in a study of cytomegalovirus exposure and HLA in healthy donors. Primers: 60 Vbeta forward and 13 Jbeta reverse. This table comes from immunoSEQ multiplex PCR, and its TCRdb copy is limited to in-frame clones, with some not included. Seen here are 150,000 to 250,000 clones, roughly 85% observed once, and the top ten hold 2.3%. Sequencing was carried out using PBMCs. The source of these receptors is a woman aged 50 to 60 in good health and CMV-seronegative.

This clone showed up just once. The CDR3 here is CASNGGGDIQYF. The CDR3 region has the DNA TGTGCCAGTAATGGCGGGGGGGACATTCAGTACTTC. This chain uses TRBV19 with TRBJ2-4; 9 nucleotides line up with TRBD2. The CDR3 consists of 12 residues. With V trimmed by 7 bases and J by 8 bases, 3 bases remained unmatched. Germline CDR1 is LNHDA and CDR2 is SQIVND (reference sequence).

This clone was seen once. The chain has TRBV11-2 and TRBJ2-2, with 7 bases lining up with TRBD2. CDR3 size: 17 residues. The V segment lost 5 bases and the J segment 1 base; nucleotides outside the gene matches: 10. The germline V gene encodes CDR1 SGHAT and CDR2 FQNNGV. The CDR3 is CASSPALAGRNTGELFF. For the CDR3, the DNA is TGTGCCAGCAGCCCAGCTTTAGCGGGTAGGAACACCGGGGAGCTGTTTTTT.

The genes are TRBV5-1 and TRBJ1-5; TRBD1 might be the D (6 bases). Per germline, CDR1 SGHRS and CDR2 YFSETQ. The CDR3 covers 15 residues. Deletions cut 0 bases from V and 3 bases from J, with 10 bases between. The chain's CDR3 is CASSLAGQYNQPQHF. CDR3 DNA sequence: TGCGCCAGCAGCTTGGCCGGACAGTACAATCAGCCCCAGCATTTT.

The chain recombines TRBV27 with TRBJ2-7, with 7 bases identical to TRBD1. The CDR3 is made up of 13 amino acids. J gave up 6 bases and V 6 bases, and 8 bases lay outside the gene matches. Germline CDR1 MNHEY, CDR2 SMNVEV (reference sequence). As DNA, the CDR3 is TGTGCCAGCAGCATTATACAGGGGATCGAGCAGTACTTC. Translating it yields CASSIIQGIEQYF.

V gene TRBV2 combines with J gene TRBJ2-1; unclear D gene. Trimming took 7 bases from V and 6 from J, leaving 13 bases between them. Germline V gene lookup returns CDR1 SNHLY and CDR2 FYNNEI. CDR3 size: 13 residues. The CDR3 sequence is CASMRGHANEQFF. DNA for the CDR3: TGTGCCAGCATGCGAGGCCACGCCAATGAGCAGTTCTTC.

This chain joins TRBV5-1 and TRBJ2-7; TRBD2 matches at 11 bases. V lost 4 bases to trimming and J lost 13 bases; unmatched junction nucleotides: 16. Germline CDR1 and CDR2: SGHRS and YFSETQ. The CDR3 spans 15 residues. The CDR3 reads CASSPSELAGAQRYF. The CDR3 nucleotides are TGCGCCAGCAGCCCTAGCGAACTAGCGGGGGCTCAGAGATACTTC.

The gene calls are TRBV9 and TRBJ2-1; 10 nucleotides match TRBD2. Looked up from germline, CDR1 is SGDLS and CDR2 is YYNGEE. The ends lost 4 bases at V and 6 bases at J; junction bases unmatched: 10. The CDR3 runs 16 residues. The CDR3 nucleotides read TGTGCCAGCAGCCCAGAAGGACTAGCGGAAGTCAATGAGCAGTTCTTC. It is translated as CASSPEGLAEVNEQFF.